This T cell receptor beta chain is drawn from a study of OX40 agonist ivuxolimab in advanced cancers. Study-wide results and limits: Blood T cells, both CD4+ and CD8+, expanded clonally by week 6 at 0.1 to 3.0 mg/kg.

Notes on this clone: Its antigen is as yet unknown.

The protocol was immunoSEQ multiplex PCR, while the TCRdb copy is restricted to in-frame clones and leaves out a portion. The sample shows approximately 44,000 clones, 91% of them seen only once. On cycle 4 day 1 and cycle 7 day 1, as well as at baseline, blood was sampled. The sample was CD4+ or CD8+ T cells sorted from blood, taken in a trial of the OX40 agonist ivuxolimab. The TCR sequence derives from an adult with an advanced solid tumor such as melanoma, head and neck, liver or kidney cancer.

The DNA for the CDR3 is TGTGCCAGCAGTCCCCTCTCTAGCGGAGCTTTCAATGAGCAGTTCTTC. Protein sequence: CASSPLSSGAFNEQFF. V usage is TRBV27 and J usage is TRBJ2-1; 7 nucleotides agree with TRBD2. The V and J ends lost 5 bases and 6 bases, in that order; junction bases with no gene match: 13. Germline assignment: CDR1 MNHEY and CDR2 SMNVEV (reference sequence). The CDR3 is 16 amino acids.